Presented here are 6 T cell receptor beta chains from one specimen sequenced in a study of HIV-infected patients and healthy controls. Roughly three months, about 14 weeks, into antiretroviral therapy, follow-up blood was collected. All unsorted peripheral T cells were captured because whole blood was used without fractionation. Alpha and beta constant-region primers primed reverse transcription of about 0.5 ug RNA. Separate chain-specific third strand synthesis with multiplexing indices produced the alpha and beta libraries. TCRdb called the 5' RACE reads again in MiXCR, with one record for every CDR3 protein. The repertoire holds thousands of distinct CDR3 sequences, with 8% to 9.5% as singletons. The specimen comprised blood, sampled during antiretroviral therapy. All receptors come from an adult with HIV infection.

CDR3 DNA sequence: TGTGCCAGCAGCTCAAGGTTGGCTCAGCCCCAGCATTTT. Translating it yields CASSSRLAQPQHF. J is TRBJ1-5 and V is TRBV7-2; D gene uncertain. The length of the CDR3 is 13 residues. Germline CDR1 is SGHTA and CDR2 is FQGNSA. V lost 4 bases to trimming and J lost 6 bases, with 10 bases between them. Full variable domain (missing parts from reference TRBV7-2 and TRBJ1-5): GAGVSQSPSNKVTEKGKDVELRCDPISGHTALYWYRQSLGQGLEFLIYFQGNSAPDKSGLPSDRFSAERTGGSVSTLTIQRTQQEDSAVYLCASSSRLAQPQHFGDGTRLSIL.

At least ten counts were recorded for this clonotype. This chain links TRBV28 with TRBJ1-2; D is uncertain. Germline V gene sequence: CDR1 MDHEN, CDR2 SYDVKM. V was cut by 6 bases and J by 5 bases, with 16 bases left in between. This CDR3 region has 14 residues. CDR3 DNA sequence: TGTGCCAGCAGAACACGGGCAGCTAGTTATGGCTACACCTTC. Protein product: CASRTRAASYGYTF.

By share, this clonotype counts as medium-sized. The V call is TRBV7-2, the J call TRBJ2-3; D gene uncertain. The V and J ends lost 2 bases and 6 bases respectively, with 9 bases between them. Germline CDR1 reads SGHTA; CDR2 reads FQGNSA. The CDR3 length is 13 residues. This chain's CDR3 is CASSLSPRDTQYF. The CDR3 region has the DNA TGTGCCAGCAGCTTATCCCCCAGGGATACGCAGTATTTT.

This clonotype was seen many times. V usage is TRBV9 and J usage is TRBJ2-1; the D call may be TRBD1 or TRBD2 (5 bases each). The CDR3 is 17 amino acids. CDR1 and CDR2 from the germline V gene are SGDLS and YYNGEE. V dropped 4 bases and J dropped 4 bases, with 21 bases sitting between them. For the CDR3, the DNA is TGTGCCAGCAGCCAGATTTTGGGGCTAGCAGCTTACAATGAGCAGTTCTTC. This codes for CASSQILGLAAYNEQFF.

This clonotype was seen ten or more times. J is TRBJ1-2 and V is TRBV10-3; D is ambiguous. This CDR3 has 13 residues. Trimming removed 2 bases from V and 5 bases from J, with 9 bases in between. In germline, CDR1 is ENHRY, CDR2 SYGVKD. In DNA form, the CDR3 reads TGTGCCATCAGTGAGGGACCGTTGTATGGCTACACCTTC. Its translation is CAISEGPLYGYTF.

This sequence joins TRBV5-1 and TRBJ2-7, with no clear D. CDR3 length equals 14 residues. V gave up 0 bases and J gave up 5 bases, with 12 bases separating them. Germline assignment: CDR1 SGHRS and CDR2 YFSETQ. The CDR3 reads CASSLADPKDEQYV. The CDR3 bases are TGCGCCAGCAGCTTGGCGGACCCGAAGGACGAGCAGTACGTC.